Below, 32 T cell receptor beta chains from the same sample are listed, as sequenced in a study of blood T cell repertoires in COVID-19. Sequenced by immunoSEQ multiplex PCR; TCRdb stores in-frame clones only, minus some. The table lists about 170,000 clones, around 81% of them singletons, with about a tenth in the top ten. Material: peripheral blood. The receptor source for this set is a man between 70 and 80 years old with active or convalescent COVID-19.

The J gene is TRBJ1-2, the V gene TRBV5-6; D call uncertain. In germline, CDR1 is SGHDT, CDR2 YYEEEE. V was pared by 3 bases and J by 2 bases, with 8 bases between. The CDR3 spans 13 residues. CDR3 protein: CASSSTRNYGYTF. Written as DNA, the CDR3 is TGTGCCAGCAGCTCGACTCGCAACTATGGCTACACCTTC.

The chain is built from TRBV24-1 and TRBJ2-5; TRBD1 aligns across 8 bases. The germline gives CDR1 KGHDR, CDR2 SFDVKD. The CDR3 runs 15 residues. With V trimmed by 2 bases and J by 5 bases, 6 bases remained unmatched. This CDR3 reads CATSDSGQGGETQYF. CDR3 DNA: TGTGCCACCAGTGATTCCGGACAGGGCGGGGAGACCCAGTACTTC.

This clone was found once. The J gene is TRBJ1-5, the V gene TRBV3-1 (or the pseudogene TRBV3-2); 10 positions match TRBD1. CDR3 length: 17 residues. Germline V CDR1 and CDR2: LGHDT, YNNKEL (reference sequence). V shed 1 base and J 3 bases; nucleotides not matched to a gene: 6. The DNA of the CDR3 is TGTGCCAGCAGCCAAGCTAGGGACAGGGGTATCAATCAGCCCCAGCATTTT. Amino acids: CASSQARDRGINQPQHF.

The rearrangement links TRBV5-5 to TRBJ2-7; TRBD1 aligns across 9 bases. After removal of 4 bases from V and 2 bases from J, the junction contained 1 base not matched to a gene. The CDR3 totals 13 residues. Germline V gives CDR1 SGHKS, CDR2 YYEKEE (reference sequence). Here the CDR3 DNA reads TGTGCCAGCAGCCGACAGGGGGCCTACGAGCAGTACTTC. Its translation is CASSRQGAYEQYF.

This clone appeared a few times. The chain uses TRBV3-1 (or the pseudogene TRBV3-2) and TRBJ1-5; D not certain. Trimming stripped 2 bases from V and 6 bases from J, with 8 bases between. The CDR3 extends over 13 amino acids. Per germline, CDR1 LGHDT and CDR2 YNNKEL (reference sequence). CDR3 coding DNA: TGTGCCAGCAGCCAAAGCCGGGTTCAGCCCCAGCATTTT. Translation: CASSQSRVQPQHF.

The chain recombines TRBV9 with TRBJ2-1; 10 positions agree with TRBD1. V gave up 3 bases and J gave up 2 bases; unmatched junction bases: 5. Germline V gives CDR1 SGDLS, CDR2 YYNGEE. There are 16 residues in the CDR3. The CDR3 DNA reads as TGTGCCAGCAGCGGCGGACAGGGGGAGACCTACAATGAGCAGTTCTTC. Protein product: CASSGGQGETYNEQFF.

For this clone: Additional DNA sequences in this sample encode the identical CDR3. This rearrangement joins TRBV7-9 to TRBJ2-1, with TRBD2 matching over 8 bases. The junction had 6 bases not matched to a gene; V was cut back by 5 bases and J by 3 bases. CDR3 length: 15 residues. Germline CDR1 reads SEHNR; CDR2 reads FQNEAQ (reference sequence). The CDR3: CASSPRLALYNEQFF. In DNA, the CDR3 is TGTGCCAGCAGCCCACGACTAGCGCTCTACAATGAGCAGTTCTTC.

The V gene is TRBV19, the J gene TRBJ2-5; 9 positions agree with TRBD1. Germline trimming cut 5 bases from V and 5 bases from J; bases unmatched to any gene: 12. This CDR3 comprises 16 residues. CDR1 is LNHDA and CDR2 is SQIVND in the germline V gene (reference sequence). The CDR3 nucleotides read TGTGCCAGTAGTTCACCGGGACAGGGTTTGCGGGAGACCCAGTACTTC. Amino acids: CASSSPGQGLRETQYF.

The chain joins TRBV28 to TRBJ2-7; D is possibly TRBD2 (6 bases). Trimming pared 5 bases from V and 0 bases from J, leaving 23 bases between. CDR3 length: 18 amino acids. CDR1 MDHEN and CDR2 SYDVKM come from the germline V gene. Here the CDR3 DNA reads TGTGCCAGCAGTCCTTTTCGGGGGTTGGGTCTAAGCTCCTACGAGCAGTACTTC. It encodes CASSPFRGLGLSSYEQYF.

The genes are TRBV19 and TRBJ1-1, with 8 bases lining up with TRBD1. The CDR3 covers 16 residues. The trim removed 5 bases at V and 5 bases at J, leaving 13 bases unmatched. The germline V gene encodes CDR1 LNHDA and CDR2 SQIVND (reference sequence). The CDR3 reads CASSGGTGRPRTEAFF. CDR3 nucleotide sequence: TGTGCCAGTAGTGGGGGGACAGGCCGACCAAGAACTGAAGCTTTCTTT.

This clone occurred many times. The chain has TRBV10-2 and TRBJ1-2; 8 bases are shared with TRBD1. Germline-derived CDR1 and CDR2 are WSHSY and SAAADI. J gave up 8 bases and V 10 bases, and 15 bases lay outside the gene matches. The CDR3 is 14 amino acids. CDR3 loop: CATLSGQGSRGYTF. The CDR3 coding sequence is TGCGCCACACTAAGTGGACAGGGCTCCCGGGGCTACACCTTC.

The rearrangement links TRBV11-2 to TRBJ2-5; 7 positions match TRBD1. This CDR3 spans 14 amino acids. CDR1 and CDR2 (germline): SGHAT, FQNNGV. Trimming took 5 bases from V and 2 from J; bases not matched to a gene: 5. The CDR3 here is CASSVTGVQETQYF. The CDR3 DNA is TGTGCCAGCAGCGTAACAGGGGTGCAAGAGACCCAGTACTTC.

J is TRBJ2-7 and V is TRBV6-5, with D tentatively TRBD1 (6 bases). The V gene's germline CDR1 is MNHEY and CDR2 SVGAGI. V lost 0 bases to trimming and J lost 4 bases, with 7 bases between them. The CDR3 extends over 13 amino acids. CDR3 amino acids: CASSYSTGYEQYF. The CDR3 coding sequence is TGTGCCAGCAGTTACTCCACAGGGTACGAGCAGTACTTC.

This clone was seen once. This chain joins TRBV12-2 and TRBJ1-3; the D call TRBD1 from the table was never checked on the DNA. TRBV12-2 constitutes a pseudogene. CDR3 length equals 17 residues. The CDR3 here is CASRSARPPGSGNTIYF. The CDR3 DNA follows: TGTGCAAGTCGCTCCGCCCGTCCCCCAGGGTCTGGAAACACCATATATTTT.

This chain joins TRBV27 and TRBJ1-2; the D is unclear. This CDR3 has 15 amino acids. In germline, CDR1 is MNHEY, CDR2 SMNVEV (reference sequence). V lost 0 bases and J 6 bases, leaving 14 bases between the germline ends. The CDR3 spells CASSLSGIVGDGYTF. The CDR3 DNA sequence: TGTGCCAGCAGTTTATCTGGGATTGTCGGGGATGGCTACACCTTC.

Here the CDR3 DNA reads TGTGCCAGCAGTCAGGGGCGACAAGAGACCCAGTACTTC. Amino acid sequence: CASSQGRQETQYF. The V and J genes are TRBV11-2 and TRBJ2-5, with D perhaps matching TRBD1 (6 bases). Looked up from germline, CDR1 is SGHAT and CDR2 is FQNNGV. Trimming cost V 6 bases and J 2 bases, with 10 bases left between them. The CDR3 sequence is 13 residues long.

The chain carries TRBV7-9 and TRBJ1-4, with D hard to call. V shed 6 bases and J shed 8 bases, with 10 bases lying between them. Germline CDR1 reads SEHNR; CDR2 reads FQNEAQ (reference sequence). CDR3 size: 12 residues. The CDR3 DNA sequence: TGTGCCAGCAGGTCGACAAACGAAAAACTGTTTTTT. This encodes CASRSTNEKLFF.

This rearrangement joins TRBV5-1 to TRBJ1-3, with a tentative D call TRBD1 (6 bases). The CDR3 runs to 15 residues. CDR1 and CDR2 (germline): SGHRS, YFSETQ. V was clipped by 2 bases and J by 4 bases, with 13 bases between them. The CDR3 DNA reads TGCGCCAGCAGCTTCACAGGGATAACCGGAAACACCATATATTTT. Its translation is CASSFTGITGNTIYF.

The chain has TRBV28 and TRBJ2-7, with D possibly matching TRBD1 (5 bases). Germline CDR1 and CDR2: MDHEN and SYDVKM. This CDR3 spans 15 amino acids. V lost 2 bases, J lost 1 base, and 12 bases lay in between. The CDR3 is CASSLPSQGSYEQYF. Here the CDR3 DNA reads TGTGCCAGCAGTTTACCCTCGCAGGGTTCCTACGAGCAGTACTTC.

The chain is built from TRBV29-1 and TRBJ1-5; unclear D gene. The CDR3 runs 15 residues. Germline CDR1 SQVTM, CDR2 ANQGSEA. Trimming took 5 bases from V and 2 from J, leaving 16 bases between them. CDR3 DNA: TGCAGCGTTATGATCCACTACGGAGGCAATCAGCCCCAGCATTTT. Translating it yields CSVMIHYGGNQPQHF.

The chain joins TRBV19 to TRBJ2-1; TRBD2 matches 10 bases. Germline CDR1 LNHDA, CDR2 SQIVND (reference sequence). After removal of 10 bases from V and 7 bases from J, the junction contained 10 bases not matched to a gene. The CDR3 is 14 amino acids. CDR3 region: CATLSGGAGNEQFF. The CDR3 coding sequence is TGTGCCACCCTGAGCGGGGGGGCCGGTAATGAGCAGTTCTTC.

This chain links TRBV20-1 with TRBJ1-1, with D maybe TRBD1 (6 bases). The germline V gene has CDR1 DFQATT and CDR2 SNEGSKA (reference sequence). Between the trimmed V and J ends, which lost 3 bases and 3 bases, there was a span of 20 bases. CDR3 length: 16 residues. CDR3 residues: CSASFAGGAAHTEAFF. The CDR3 coding sequence is TGCAGTGCTAGTTTTGCGGGGGGCGCCGCGCACACTGAAGCTTTCTTT.

The chain links TRBV9 to TRBJ1-4; tentative D call: TRBD1 (5 bases). Germline-derived CDR1 and CDR2 are SGDLS and YYNGEE. Between the trimmed V and J ends, which lost 2 bases and 2 bases, there was a span of 10 bases. The CDR3 has 15 amino acids. The CDR3, as DNA: TGTGCCAGCAGCGTTGGAGGGGTTACTAATGAAAAACTGTTTTTT. Translating gives CASSVGGVTNEKLFF.

V gene TRBV7-8 combines with J gene TRBJ1-6; 10 bases agree with TRBD1. V dropped 4 bases and J dropped 9; count of bases not matched to a gene: 3. The CDR3 spans 14 residues. Germline V lookup: CDR1 SGHVS, CDR2 FQNEAQ. CDR3: CASSWDRGGSPLHF. The DNA for the CDR3 is TGTGCCAGCAGCTGGGACAGGGGTGGTTCACCCCTCCACTTT.

CDR3 sequence: CAISGKGPGNTIYF. Written as DNA, the CDR3 is TGTGCCATCAGCGGAAAGGGGCCTGGAAACACCATATATTTT. This rearrangement joins TRBV10-3 to TRBJ1-3; D may be TRBD1 (5 bases). The V gene's germline CDR1 is ENHRY and CDR2 SYGVKD. The CDR3 covers 14 residues. V lost 6 bases and J lost 2, with 11 bases in between.

The chain is built from TRBV18 and TRBJ1-6, with 11 bases matching TRBD1. The CDR3 covers 15 residues. With 3 bases clipped from V and 7 bases from J, the junction kept 2 bases outside the gene matches. Germline lookup yields CDR1 KGHSH and CDR2 LQKENI. CDR3 nucleotide sequence: TGTGCCAGCTCACCGGGGACAGGGGGGAATTCACCCCTCCACTTT. Translated, it gives CASSPGTGGNSPLHF. Based on the CDR3 plus reference TRBV18 and TRBJ1-6, the full variable domain is NAGVMQNPRHLVRRRGQEARLRCSPMKGHSHVYWYRQLPEEGLKFMVYLQKENIIDESGMPKERFSAEFPKEGPSILRIQQVVRGDSAAYFCASSPGTGGNSPLHFGNGTRLTVT.

This chain uses TRBV7-9 with TRBJ1-1; the match to TRBD1 covers 10 bases. CDR1 is SEHNR and CDR2 is FQNEAQ in the germline V gene (reference sequence). The CDR3 totals 14 residues. V was clipped by 5 bases and J by 6 bases; unmatched bases: 6. CDR3 in amino acids: CASSTGTGAPEAFF. CDR3 DNA sequence: TGTGCCAGCAGCACCGGGACAGGGGCCCCTGAAGCTTTCTTT.

The chain is built from TRBV27 and TRBJ2-2; a weak D match, TRBD1 (5 bases). Germline V gene data show CDR1 as MNHEY and CDR2 as SMNVEV (reference sequence). The CDR3 is made up of 15 amino acids. With 7 bases removed from V and 7 bases from J, the gap between germline ends came to 19 bases. CDR3 in amino acids: CASTGHQGWGGELFF. CDR3 in DNA: TGTGCCAGCACAGGACACCAGGGATGGGGCGGGGAGCTGTTTTTT.

The rearrangement uses TRBV10-2 and TRBJ1-2; D remains ambiguous. The CDR3 sequence is 13 residues long. Germline assignment: CDR1 WSHSY and CDR2 SAAADI. The ends were cut back, 5 bases at V and 2 bases at J, with 9 bases in the middle. In DNA form, the CDR3 reads TGCGCCAGCAGTCTCTGGCAGAACTATGGCTACACCTTC. Its translation: CASSLWQNYGYTF.

This clone is a singleton in its sample. The chain combines TRBV7-2 with TRBJ2-5; a possible D gene is TRBD1 (5 bases). From germline, CDR1 is SGHTA and CDR2 FQGNSA. V lost 0 bases, J lost 3 bases, and 8 bases lay in between. CDR3 length equals 14 residues. As DNA, the CDR3 is TGTGCCAGCAGCTTAGCGGGGCAGAAAGAGACCCAGTACTTC. Protein: CASSLAGQKETQYF.

The chain combines TRBV5-1 with TRBJ2-1; 9 bases agree with TRBD2. The CDR3 consists of 18 residues. The germline gives CDR1 SGHRS, CDR2 YFSETQ. The junction had 13 bases not matched to a gene; V was cut back by 6 bases and J by 0 bases. CDR3 coding DNA: TGCGCCAGCAAGGGAGCGGGGGGCCTCTCTAGCTCCTACAATGAGCAGTTCTTC. Protein sequence: CASKGAGGLSSSYNEQFF. The variable domain in full, with the rest retrieved from reference TRBV5-1 and TRBJ2-1, is KAGVTQTPRYLIKTRGQQVTLSCSPISGHRSVSWYQQTPGQGLQFLFEYFSETQRNKGNFPGRFSGRQFSNSRSEMNVSTLELGDSALYLCASKGAGGLSSSYNEQFFGPGTRLTVL.

The V and J genes are TRBV28 and TRBJ1-5, with TRBD1 matching 10 bases. Germline V gives CDR1 MDHEN, CDR2 SYDVKM. Losses at the gene ends were 3 bases for V and 5 bases for J; bases not matched to a gene: 4. The CDR3 consists of 15 residues. The CDR3 region has the DNA TGTGCCAGCAGTTTGGGGGGACAGGGGTATCAGCCCCAGCATTTT. Translating gives CASSLGGQGYQPQHF.